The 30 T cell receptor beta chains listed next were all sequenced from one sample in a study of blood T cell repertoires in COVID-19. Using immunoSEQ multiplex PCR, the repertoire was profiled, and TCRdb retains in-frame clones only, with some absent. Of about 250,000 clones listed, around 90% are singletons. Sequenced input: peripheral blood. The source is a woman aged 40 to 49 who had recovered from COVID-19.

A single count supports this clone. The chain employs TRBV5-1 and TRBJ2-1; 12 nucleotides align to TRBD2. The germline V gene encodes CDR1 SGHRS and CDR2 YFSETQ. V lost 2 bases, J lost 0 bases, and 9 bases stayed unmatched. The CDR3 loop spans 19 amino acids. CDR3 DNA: TGCGCCAGCAGCTTTCAGGGACTAGCGGGCCAGAGCTCCTACAATGAGCAGTTCTTC. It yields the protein CASSFQGLAGQSSYNEQFF.

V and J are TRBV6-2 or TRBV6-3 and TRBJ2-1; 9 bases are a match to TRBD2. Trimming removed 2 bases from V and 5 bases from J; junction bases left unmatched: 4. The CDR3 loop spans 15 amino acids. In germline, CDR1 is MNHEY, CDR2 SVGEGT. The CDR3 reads CASSYGAGGNNEQFF. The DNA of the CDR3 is TGTGCCAGCAGTTACGGGGCGGGAGGGAACAATGAGCAGTTCTTC.

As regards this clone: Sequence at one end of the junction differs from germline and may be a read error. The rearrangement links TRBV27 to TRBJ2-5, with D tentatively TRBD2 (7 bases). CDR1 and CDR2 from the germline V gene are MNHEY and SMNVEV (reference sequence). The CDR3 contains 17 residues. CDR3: CANSLEGRGGPQETQYF. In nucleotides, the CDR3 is TGTGCCAACAGTTTAGAGGGCAGGGGAGGGCCCCAAGAGACCCAGTACTTC.

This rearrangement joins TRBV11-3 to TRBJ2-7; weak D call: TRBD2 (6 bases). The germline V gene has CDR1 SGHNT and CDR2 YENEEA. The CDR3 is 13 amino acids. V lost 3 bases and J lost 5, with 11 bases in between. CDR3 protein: CASSLGGIDEQYF. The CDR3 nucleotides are TGTGCCAGCAGCTTGGGGGGAATCGACGAGCAGTACTTC.

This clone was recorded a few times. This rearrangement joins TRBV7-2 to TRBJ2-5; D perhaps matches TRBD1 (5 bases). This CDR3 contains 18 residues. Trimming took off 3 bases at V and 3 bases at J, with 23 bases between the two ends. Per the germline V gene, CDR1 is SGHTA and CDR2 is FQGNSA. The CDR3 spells CASSLGQGGSRTKETQYF. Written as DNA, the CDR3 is TGTGCCAGCAGCTTGGGCCAGGGCGGCAGCCGAACGAAAGAGACCCAGTACTTC.

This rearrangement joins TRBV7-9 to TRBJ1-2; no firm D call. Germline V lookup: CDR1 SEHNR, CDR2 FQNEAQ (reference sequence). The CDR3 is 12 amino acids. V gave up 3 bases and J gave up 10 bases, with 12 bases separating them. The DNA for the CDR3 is TGTGCCAGCAGCTTCCCGGGGTCGCCCTACACCTTC. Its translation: CASSFPGSPYTF. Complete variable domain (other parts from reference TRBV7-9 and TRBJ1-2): DTGVSQNPRHKITKRGQNVTFRCDPISEHNRLYWYRQTLGQGPEFLTYFQNEAQLEKSRLLSDRFSAERPKGSFSTLEIQRTEQGDSAMYLCASSFPGSPYTFGSGTRLTVV.

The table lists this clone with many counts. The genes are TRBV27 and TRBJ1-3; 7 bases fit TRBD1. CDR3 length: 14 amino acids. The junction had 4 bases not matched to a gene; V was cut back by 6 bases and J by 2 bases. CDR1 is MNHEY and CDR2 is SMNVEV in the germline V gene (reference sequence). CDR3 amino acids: CASSKTGAGNTIYF. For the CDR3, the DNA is TGTGCCAGCAGCAAAACAGGGGCTGGAAACACCATATATTTT.

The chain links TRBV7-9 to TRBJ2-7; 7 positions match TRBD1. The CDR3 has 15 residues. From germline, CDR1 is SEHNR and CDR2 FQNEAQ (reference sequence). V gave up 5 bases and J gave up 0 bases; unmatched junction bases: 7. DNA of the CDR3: TGTGCCAGCAGCGACGGGGACAGTGACTCCTACGAGCAGTACTTC. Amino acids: CASSDGDSDSYEQYF.

The CDR3 nucleotides read TGTGCCAGCAGTGAAGCAGCCCCCTTTGGAACCTTCGACTATGGAAACACCATATATTTT. It yields the protein CASSEAAPFGTFDYGNTIYF. This rearrangement joins TRBV6-1 to TRBJ1-3; D is unresolved. The CDR3 runs 20 residues. V shed 0 bases and J shed 3 bases, with 24 bases lying between them. Germline loops: CDR1 MNHNS, CDR2 SASEGT.

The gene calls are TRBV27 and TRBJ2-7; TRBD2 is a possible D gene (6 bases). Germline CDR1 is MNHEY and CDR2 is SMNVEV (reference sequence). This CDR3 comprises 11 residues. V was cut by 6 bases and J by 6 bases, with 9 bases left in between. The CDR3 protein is CASRAGGEQYF. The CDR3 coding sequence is TGTGCCAGCAGGGCCGGGGGCGAGCAGTACTTC.

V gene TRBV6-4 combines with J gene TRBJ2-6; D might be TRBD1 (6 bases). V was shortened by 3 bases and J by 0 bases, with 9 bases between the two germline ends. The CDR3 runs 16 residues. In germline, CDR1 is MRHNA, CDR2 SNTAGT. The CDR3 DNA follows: TGTGCCAGCAGTGAGGACAGATCCTCTGGGGCCAACGTCCTGACTTTC. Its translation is CASSEDRSSGANVLTF.

The CDR3: CASSPTSGLAKNIQYF. The CDR3, as DNA: TGTGCCAGCAGCCCGACTAGCGGGCTAGCCAAAAACATTCAGTACTTC. The chain combines TRBV7-2 with TRBJ2-4; 10 positions match TRBD2. The CDR3 length is 16 residues. In germline, CDR1 is SGHTA, CDR2 FQGNSA. The junction had 4 bases not matched to a gene; V was cut back by 5 bases and J by 0 bases.

In DNA form, the CDR3 reads TGTGCCAGCACCAAAAGGTGGCTAGCGGGAGTCGAGCAGTACTTC. Translated, it gives CASTKRWLAGVEQYF. The gene calls are TRBV13 and TRBJ2-7; 10 positions match TRBD2. The J segment lost 6 bases and the V segment lost 7 bases, leaving 12 bases of the junction unmatched. This CDR3 is built from 15 residues. Germline V gene sequence: CDR1 PRHDT, CDR2 FYEKMQ (reference sequence).

The DNA of the CDR3 is TGCGCCAGCAGCTTGGCCCTAGCGGGAGCGGGTAAGAACCAAGAGACCCAGTACTTC. Residues: CASSLALAGAGKNQETQYF. This rearrangement joins TRBV5-1 to TRBJ2-5; 10 bases map to TRBD2. With V trimmed by 0 bases and J by 0 bases, 11 bases remained unmatched. There are 19 residues in the CDR3. Per germline, CDR1 SGHRS and CDR2 YFSETQ.

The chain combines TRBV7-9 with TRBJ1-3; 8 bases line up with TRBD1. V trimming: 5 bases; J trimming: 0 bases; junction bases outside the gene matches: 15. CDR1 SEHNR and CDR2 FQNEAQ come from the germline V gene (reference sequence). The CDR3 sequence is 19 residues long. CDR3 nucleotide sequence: TGTGCCAGCAGCGCATTACCGGGACAGGACTATCTCTCTGGAAACACCATATATTTT. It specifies CASSALPGQDYLSGNTIYF.

The CDR3 spells CASSRQLGRGTEAFF. Written as DNA, the CDR3 is TGTGCCAGCAGCCGCCAACTTGGGCGAGGGACTGAAGCTTTCTTT. The chain combines TRBV14 with TRBJ1-1; unclear D gene. CDR1 is SGHDN, CDR2 FVKESK, per germline. V lost 4 bases to trimming and J lost 5 bases, with 17 bases between them. CDR3 size: 15 residues.

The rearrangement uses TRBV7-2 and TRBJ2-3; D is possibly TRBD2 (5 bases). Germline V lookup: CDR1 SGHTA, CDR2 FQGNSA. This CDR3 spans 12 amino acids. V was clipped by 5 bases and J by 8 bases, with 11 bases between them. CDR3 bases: TGTGCCAGCAGCGTCGAAAGCGGTACGCAGTATTTT. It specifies CASSVESGTQYF. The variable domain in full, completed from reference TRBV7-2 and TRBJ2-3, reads GAGVSQSPSNKVTEKGKDVELRCDPISGHTALYWYRQSLGQGLEFLIYFQGNSAPDKSGLPSDRFSAERTGGSVSTLTIQRTQQEDSAVYLCASSVESGTQYFGPGTRLTVL.

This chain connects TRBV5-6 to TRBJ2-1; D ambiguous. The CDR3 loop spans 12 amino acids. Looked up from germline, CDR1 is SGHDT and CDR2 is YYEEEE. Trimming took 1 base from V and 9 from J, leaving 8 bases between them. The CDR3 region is CASSLFRAEQFF. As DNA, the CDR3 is TGTGCCAGCAGCTTGTTTCGCGCTGAGCAGTTCTTC. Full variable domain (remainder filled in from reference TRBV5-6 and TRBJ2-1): DAGVTQSPTHLIKTRGQQVTLRCSPKSGHDTVSWYQQALGQGPQFIFQYYEEEERQRGNFPDRFSGHQFPNYSSELNVNALLLGDSALYLCASSLFRAEQFFGPGTRLTVL.

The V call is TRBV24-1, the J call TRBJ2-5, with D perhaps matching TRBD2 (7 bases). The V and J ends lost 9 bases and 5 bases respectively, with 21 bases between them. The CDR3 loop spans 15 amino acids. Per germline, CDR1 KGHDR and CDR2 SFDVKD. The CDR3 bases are TGTGCCACCGGGGGGGGCAGGATGGCCATGGAGACCCAGTACTTC. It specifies CATGGGRMAMETQYF.

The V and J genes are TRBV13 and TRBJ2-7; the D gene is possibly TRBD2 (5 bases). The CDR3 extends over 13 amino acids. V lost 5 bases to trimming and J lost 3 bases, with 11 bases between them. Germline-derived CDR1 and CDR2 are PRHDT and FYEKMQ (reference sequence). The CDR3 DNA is TGTGCCAGCAGCCCCGCCCGGGACTACGAGCAGTACTTC. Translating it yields CASSPARDYEQYF.

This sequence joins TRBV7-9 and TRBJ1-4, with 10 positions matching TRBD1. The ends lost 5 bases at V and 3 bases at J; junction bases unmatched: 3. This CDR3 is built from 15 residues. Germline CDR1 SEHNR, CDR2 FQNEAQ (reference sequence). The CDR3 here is CASSRQGAANEKLFF. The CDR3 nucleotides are TGTGCCAGCAGCCGACAGGGGGCGGCTAATGAAAAACTGTTTTTT.

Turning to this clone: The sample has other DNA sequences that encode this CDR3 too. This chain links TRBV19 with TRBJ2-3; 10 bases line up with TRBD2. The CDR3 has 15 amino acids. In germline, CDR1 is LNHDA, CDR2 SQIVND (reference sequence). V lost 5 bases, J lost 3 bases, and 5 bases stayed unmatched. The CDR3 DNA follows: TGTGCCAGTAGTCCCGTAGCGGGAGGAACAGATACGCAGTATTTT. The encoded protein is CASSPVAGGTDTQYF.

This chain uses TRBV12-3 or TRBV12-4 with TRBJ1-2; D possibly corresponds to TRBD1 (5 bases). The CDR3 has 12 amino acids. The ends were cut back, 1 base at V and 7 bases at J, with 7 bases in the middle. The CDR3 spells CASSLGGVGYTF. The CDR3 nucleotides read TGTGCCAGCAGTTTAGGGGGGGTTGGCTACACCTTC.

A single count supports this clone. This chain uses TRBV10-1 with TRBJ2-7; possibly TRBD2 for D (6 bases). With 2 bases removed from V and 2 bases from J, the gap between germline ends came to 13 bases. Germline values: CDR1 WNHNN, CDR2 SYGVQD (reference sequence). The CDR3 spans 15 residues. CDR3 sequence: CASSERMEGPYEQYF. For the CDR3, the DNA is TGCGCCAGCAGTGAGAGGATGGAGGGACCCTACGAGCAGTACTTC.

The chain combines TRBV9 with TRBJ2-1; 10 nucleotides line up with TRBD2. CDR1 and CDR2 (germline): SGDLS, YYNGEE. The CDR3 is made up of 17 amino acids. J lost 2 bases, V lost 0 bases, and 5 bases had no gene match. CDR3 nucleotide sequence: TGTGCCAGCAGCGTAGCGTCTAGCGGGAGTGCCTACAATGAGCAGTTCTTC. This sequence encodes CASSVASSGSAYNEQFF. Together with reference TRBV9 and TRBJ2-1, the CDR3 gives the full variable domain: DSGVTQTPKHLITATGQRVTLRCSPRSGDLSVYWYQQSLDQGLQFLIQYYNGEERAKGNILERFSAQQFPDLHSELNLSSLELGDSALYFCASSVASSGSAYNEQFFGPGTRLTVL.

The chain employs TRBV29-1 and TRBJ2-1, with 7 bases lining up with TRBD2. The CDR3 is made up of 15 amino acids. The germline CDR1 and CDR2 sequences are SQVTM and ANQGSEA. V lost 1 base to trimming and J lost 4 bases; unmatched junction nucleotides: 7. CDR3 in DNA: TGCAGCGTTGAAGGGGGCCCGGGACTATACAATGAGCAGTTCTTC. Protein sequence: CSVEGGPGLYNEQFF.

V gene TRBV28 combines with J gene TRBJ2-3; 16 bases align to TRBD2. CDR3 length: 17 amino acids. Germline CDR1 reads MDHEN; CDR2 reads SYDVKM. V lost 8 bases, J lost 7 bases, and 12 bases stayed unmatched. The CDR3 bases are TGTGCCAGCCATATTCGAGGGGGACTAGCGGGAGGGAATACGCAGTATTTT. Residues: CASHIRGGLAGGNTQYF. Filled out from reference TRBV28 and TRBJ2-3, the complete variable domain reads DVKVTQSSRYLVKRTGEKVFLECVQDMDHENMFWYRQDPGLGLRLIYFSYDVKMKEKGDIPEGYSVSREKKERFSLILESASTNQTSMYLCASHIRGGLAGGNTQYFGPGTRLTVL.

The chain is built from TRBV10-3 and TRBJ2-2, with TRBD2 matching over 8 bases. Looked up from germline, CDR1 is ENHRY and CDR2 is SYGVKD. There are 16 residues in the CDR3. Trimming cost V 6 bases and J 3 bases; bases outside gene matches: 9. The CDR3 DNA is TGTGCCATCAGGGCTAGCGGGCCTCCCGACACCGGGGAGCTGTTTTTT. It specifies CAIRASGPPDTGELFF.

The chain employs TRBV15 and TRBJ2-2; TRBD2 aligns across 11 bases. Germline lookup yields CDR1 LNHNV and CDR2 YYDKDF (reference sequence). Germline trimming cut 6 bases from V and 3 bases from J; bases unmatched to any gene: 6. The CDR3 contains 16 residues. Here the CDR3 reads CATRSGLAEYTGELFF. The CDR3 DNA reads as TGTGCCACCAGATCGGGACTAGCGGAGTACACCGGGGAGCTGTTTTTT.

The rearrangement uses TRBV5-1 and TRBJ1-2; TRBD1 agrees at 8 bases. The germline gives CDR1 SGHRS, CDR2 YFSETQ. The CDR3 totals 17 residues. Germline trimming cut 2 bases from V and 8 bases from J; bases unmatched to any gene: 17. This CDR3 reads CASSLFGQGSSSLGYTF. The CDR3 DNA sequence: TGCGCCAGCAGCTTATTCGGACAGGGATCTAGCTCCCTAGGCTACACCTTC.